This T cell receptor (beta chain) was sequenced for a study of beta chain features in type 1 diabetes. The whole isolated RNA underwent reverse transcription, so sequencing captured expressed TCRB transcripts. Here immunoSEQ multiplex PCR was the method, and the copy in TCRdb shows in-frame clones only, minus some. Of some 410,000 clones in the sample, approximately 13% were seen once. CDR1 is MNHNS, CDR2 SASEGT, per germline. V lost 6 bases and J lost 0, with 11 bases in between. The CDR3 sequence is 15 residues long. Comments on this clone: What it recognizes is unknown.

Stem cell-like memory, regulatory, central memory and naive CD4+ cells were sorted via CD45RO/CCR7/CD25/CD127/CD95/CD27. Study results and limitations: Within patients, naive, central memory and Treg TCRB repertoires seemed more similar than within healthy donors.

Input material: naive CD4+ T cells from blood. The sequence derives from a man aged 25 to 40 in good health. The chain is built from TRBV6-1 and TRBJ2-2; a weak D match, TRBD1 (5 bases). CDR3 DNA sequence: TGTGCCAGCAGCCGACAGTCTCCGAACACCGGGGAGCTGTTTTTT. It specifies CASSRQSPNTGELFF.